This T cell receptor beta chain comes out of a study of T cell responses to AZD1222 COVID-19 vaccine. Across the study: Samples with a second dose at about 4 or about 12 weeks were pooled together.

This clone is a singleton in its sample. Antigen unknown. Assay used: immunoSEQ multiplex PCR; TCRdb lists only in-frame clones, some missing. The sample has approximately 100,000 clones, 92% seen once. Study results and caveats: When two AZD1222 doses had been given, Spike-specific TCR breadth and depth rose. Vaccine-related CD4 TCRs covered spike, predominating at 160-218 and 743-854. Donors skewed white British and female; clonal diversity was possibly underestimated.

The CDR3 extends over 16 amino acids. The germline gives CDR1 KGHSH, CDR2 LQKENI. Trimming removed 3 bases from V and 0 bases from J, with 13 bases in between. This TCR derives from an adult in good health. V gene TRBV18 combines with J gene TRBJ2-3, with D possibly being TRBD2 (6 bases). Sequenced here: peripheral blood, sampled on day 0 of AZD1222 vaccination. CDR3 sequence reads: CASSPFGGTSTDTQYF. CDR3 DNA sequence: TGTGCCAGCTCACCCTTCGGAGGGACTAGCACAGATACGCAGTATTTT.